Sequencing of this TCR beta chain was carried out in a study of T cell responses to AZD1222 COVID-19 vaccine. Findings and caveats of the study: Only a handful of AZD1222 recipients, roughly six in all, had baseline seropositivity.

The CDR3 consists of 14 residues. The germline CDR1 and CDR2 sequences are LGHNA and YNFKEQ. The junction had 1 base not matched to a gene; V was cut back by 3 bases and J by 2 bases. The data were produced by immunoSEQ multiplex PCR, yet TCRdb's version contains in-frame clones alone and is incomplete. The data show around 100,000 clones, with 85% seen just once and 4.5% held by the top ten. With regard to this clone: The antigen is unknown.

This clonotype was obtained from an adult who received the AZD1222 COVID-19 vaccine. The sample consisted of peripheral blood, taken 28 days after the second AZD1222 dose. The chain combines TRBV4-2 with TRBJ2-7, with 10 nucleotides matching TRBD2. This CDR3 is CASSQTSGPYEQYF. In DNA form, the CDR3 reads TGTGCCAGCAGCCAGACTAGCGGGCCCTACGAGCAGTACTTC.